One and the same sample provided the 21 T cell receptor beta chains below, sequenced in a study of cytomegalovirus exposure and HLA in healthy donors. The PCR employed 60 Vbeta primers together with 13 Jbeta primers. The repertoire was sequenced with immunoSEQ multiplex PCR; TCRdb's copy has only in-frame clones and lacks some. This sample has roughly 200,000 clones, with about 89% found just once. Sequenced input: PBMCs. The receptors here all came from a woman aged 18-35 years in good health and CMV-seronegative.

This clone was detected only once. This CDR3 reads CASSQVLSTGTGELFF. In nucleotides, the CDR3 is TGCGCCAGCAGCCAAGTACTATCCACGGGCACCGGGGAGCTGTTTTTT. The chain links TRBV4-3 to TRBJ2-2; unclear D gene. This CDR3 is 16 amino acids long. Germline assignment: CDR1 LGHNA and CDR2 YSLEER. V lost 1 base and J lost 4, with 13 bases in between.

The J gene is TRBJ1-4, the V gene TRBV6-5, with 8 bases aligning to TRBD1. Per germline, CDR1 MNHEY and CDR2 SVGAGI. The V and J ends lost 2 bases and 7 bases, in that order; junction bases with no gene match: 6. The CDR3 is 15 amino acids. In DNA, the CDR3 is TGTGCCAGCAGTTACGGACAGGGTGTGAGTGAAAAACTGTTTTTT. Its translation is CASSYGQGVSEKLFF.

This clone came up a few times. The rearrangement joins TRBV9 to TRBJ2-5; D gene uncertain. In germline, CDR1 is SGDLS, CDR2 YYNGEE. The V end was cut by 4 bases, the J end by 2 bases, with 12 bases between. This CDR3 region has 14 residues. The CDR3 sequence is CASSPRAPQETQYF. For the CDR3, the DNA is TGTGCCAGCAGCCCAAGAGCCCCGCAAGAGACCCAGTACTTC. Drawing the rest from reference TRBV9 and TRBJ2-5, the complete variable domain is DSGVTQTPKHLITATGQRVTLRCSPRSGDLSVYWYQQSLDQGLQFLIQYYNGEERAKGNILERFSAQQFPDLHSELNLSSLELGDSALYFCASSPRAPQETQYFGPGTRLLVL.

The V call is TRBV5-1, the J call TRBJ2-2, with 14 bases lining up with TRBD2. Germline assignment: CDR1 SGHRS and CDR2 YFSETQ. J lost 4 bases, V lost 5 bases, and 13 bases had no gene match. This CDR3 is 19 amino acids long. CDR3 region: CASRGTTSGGAVSTGELFF. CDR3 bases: TGCGCCAGCAGGGGGACGACTAGCGGGGGGGCCGTAAGCACCGGGGAGCTGTTTTTT.

CDR3 region: CASSPTGYEAFF. CDR3 DNA sequence: TGTGCCAGCAGCCCGACAGGGTATGAAGCTTTCTTT. The chain uses TRBV5-4 and TRBJ1-1, with 7 bases identical to TRBD1. Unmatched junction bases numbered 4, after V lost 4 bases and J lost 7 bases. The CDR3 spans 12 residues. Germline V lookup: CDR1 SGHNT, CDR2 YYREEE (reference sequence).

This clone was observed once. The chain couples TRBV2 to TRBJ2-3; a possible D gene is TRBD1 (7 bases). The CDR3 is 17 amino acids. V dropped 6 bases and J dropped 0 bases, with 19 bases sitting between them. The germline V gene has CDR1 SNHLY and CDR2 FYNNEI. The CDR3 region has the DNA TGTGCCAGCAGAGGAGGGACAGTCGAGACTAGCACAGATACGCAGTATTTT. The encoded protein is CASRGGTVETSTDTQYF.

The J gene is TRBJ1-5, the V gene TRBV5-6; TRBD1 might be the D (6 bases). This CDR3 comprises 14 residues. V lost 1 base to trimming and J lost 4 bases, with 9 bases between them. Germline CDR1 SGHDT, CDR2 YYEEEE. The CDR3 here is CASSLRGFNQPQHF. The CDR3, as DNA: TGTGCCAGCAGCTTGAGGGGGTTTAATCAGCCCCAGCATTTT.

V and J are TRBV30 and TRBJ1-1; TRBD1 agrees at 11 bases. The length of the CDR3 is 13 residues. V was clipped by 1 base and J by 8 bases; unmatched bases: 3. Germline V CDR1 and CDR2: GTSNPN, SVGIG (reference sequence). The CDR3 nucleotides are TGTGCCTGGAGTGGCCGGACAGGGGGCGAAGCTTTCTTT. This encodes CAWSGRTGGEAFF.

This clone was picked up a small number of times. CDR3 residues: CASSLGPKADEQYF. The CDR3 DNA sequence: TGTGCCAGCAGCTTAGGCCCCAAGGCGGACGAGCAGTACTTC. The V and J genes are TRBV11-2 and TRBJ2-7; D not resolved. Germline V gene sequence: CDR1 SGHAT, CDR2 FQNNGV. CDR3 size: 14 residues. V lost 1 base and J lost 5, with 12 bases in between.

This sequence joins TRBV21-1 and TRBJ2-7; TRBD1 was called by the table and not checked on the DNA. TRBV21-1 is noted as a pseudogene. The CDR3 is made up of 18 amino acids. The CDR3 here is CASSSQTPGTGGTYEQYF. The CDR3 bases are TGTGCCAGCAGCTCGCAAACCCCCGGGACAGGGGGCACGTACGAGCAGTACTTC.

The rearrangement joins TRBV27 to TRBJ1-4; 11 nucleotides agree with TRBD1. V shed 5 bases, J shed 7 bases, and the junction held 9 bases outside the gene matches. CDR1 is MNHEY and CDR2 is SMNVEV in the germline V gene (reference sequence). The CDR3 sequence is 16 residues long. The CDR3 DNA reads TGTGCCAGCAGTACAACTTGGACAGGGGGCTTTGAAAAACTGTTTTTT. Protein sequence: CASSTTWTGGFEKLFF.

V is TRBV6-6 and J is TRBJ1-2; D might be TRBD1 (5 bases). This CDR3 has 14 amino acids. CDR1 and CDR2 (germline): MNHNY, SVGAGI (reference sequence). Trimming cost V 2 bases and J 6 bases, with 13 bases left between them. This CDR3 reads CASSYRRGVDGYTF. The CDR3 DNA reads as TGTGCCAGCAGTTACAGGCGGGGCGTCGATGGCTACACCTTC.

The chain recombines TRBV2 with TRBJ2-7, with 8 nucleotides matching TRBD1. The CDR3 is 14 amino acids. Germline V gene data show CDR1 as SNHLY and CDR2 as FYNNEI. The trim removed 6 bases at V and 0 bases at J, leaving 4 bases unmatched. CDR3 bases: TGTGCCAGCAGGAACGGACAGGGCTCCTACGAGCAGTACTTC. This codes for CASRNGQGSYEQYF.

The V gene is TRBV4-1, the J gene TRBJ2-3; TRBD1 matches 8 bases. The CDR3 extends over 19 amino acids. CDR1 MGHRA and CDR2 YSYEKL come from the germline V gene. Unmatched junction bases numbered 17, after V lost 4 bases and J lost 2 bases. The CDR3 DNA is TGCGCCAGCAGCCTAAGAAGAGGGAAGAGGACAGGGCCCACAGATACGCAGTATTTT. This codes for CASSLRRGKRTGPTDTQYF.

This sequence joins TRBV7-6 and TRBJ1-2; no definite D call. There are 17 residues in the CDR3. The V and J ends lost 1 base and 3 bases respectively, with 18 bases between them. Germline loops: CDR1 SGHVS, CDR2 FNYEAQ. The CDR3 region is CASSLEPRSRVDYGYTF. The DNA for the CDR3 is TGTGCCAGCAGCTTAGAACCGCGGAGCCGGGTGGACTATGGCTACACCTTC.

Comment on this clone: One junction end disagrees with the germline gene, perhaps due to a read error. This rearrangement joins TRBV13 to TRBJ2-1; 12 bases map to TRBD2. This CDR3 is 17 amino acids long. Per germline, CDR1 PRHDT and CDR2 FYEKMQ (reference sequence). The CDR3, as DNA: TGTGCCAGCACTAGCGGGGGGGCCATATTCTCCTTCAATGAGCAGTTCTTC. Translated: CASTSGGAIFSFNEQFF. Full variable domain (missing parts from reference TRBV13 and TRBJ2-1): AAGVIQSPRHLIKEKRETATLKCYPIPRHDTVYWYQQGPGQDPQFLISFYEKMQSDKGSIPDRFSAQQFSDYHSELNMSSLELGDSALYFCASTSGGAIFSFNEQFFGPGTRLTVL.

CDR3 coding DNA: TGTGCCATCAGGGACCCGGGACAGGGGTATGAGCAGTTCTTC. Amino acids: CAIRDPGQGYEQFF. This chain joins TRBV10-3 and TRBJ2-1, with 10 bases lining up with TRBD1. The length of the CDR3 is 14 residues. CDR1 is ENHRY, CDR2 SYGVKD, per germline. Trimming cost V 6 bases and J 8 bases; bases outside gene matches: 7.

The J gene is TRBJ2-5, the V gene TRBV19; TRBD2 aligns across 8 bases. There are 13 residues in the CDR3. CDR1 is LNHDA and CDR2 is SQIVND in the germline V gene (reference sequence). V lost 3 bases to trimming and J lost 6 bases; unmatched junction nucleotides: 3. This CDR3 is CASSMTSVQTQYF. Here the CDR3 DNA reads TGTGCCAGTAGTATGACTAGCGTTCAGACCCAGTACTTC.

CDR3 bases: TGCGCCAGCAGCCAAGATAGCGAGCGGGAGGGCCTACACATTCAGTACTTC. This codes for CASSQDSEREGLHIQYF. This sequence joins TRBV4-1 and TRBJ2-4; 10 bases are shared with TRBD2. The CDR3 length is 17 residues. Unmatched junction bases numbered 10, after V lost 0 bases and J lost 8 bases. The V gene's germline CDR1 is MGHRA and CDR2 YSYEKL.

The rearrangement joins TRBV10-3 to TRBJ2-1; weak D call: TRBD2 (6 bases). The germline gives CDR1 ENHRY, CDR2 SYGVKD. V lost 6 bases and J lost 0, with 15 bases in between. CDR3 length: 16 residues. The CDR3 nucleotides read TGTGCCATCAGCTCTAACCCTAGCGACTCCTACAATGAGCAGTTCTTC. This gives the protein CAISSNPSDSYNEQFF.

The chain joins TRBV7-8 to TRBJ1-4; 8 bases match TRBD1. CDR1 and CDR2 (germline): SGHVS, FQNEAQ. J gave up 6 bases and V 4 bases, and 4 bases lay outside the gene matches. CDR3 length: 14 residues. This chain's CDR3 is CASSSGQGHEKLFF. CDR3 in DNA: TGTGCCAGCAGCTCAGGACAGGGCCATGAAAAACTGTTTTTT.